This passage covers 31 T cell receptor beta chains from one sample sequenced in a study of graft-versus-host responses after intestinal transplantation. Clones were sequenced by immunoSEQ multiplex PCR, and TCRdb holds only the in-frame ones, with some missing. The table records 75,000 to 95,000 clones, around 93% of them present only once. The antigens of these receptors remain unknown. Source: unstimulated CD4+ T cells sorted from spleen or lymph node cells, taken before transplant. These receptors were collected from a human donor who was the organ donor for an intestinal transplant.

This chain links TRBV5-4 with TRBJ1-2; D may be TRBD1 (5 bases). This CDR3 region has 14 residues. Trimming took off 9 bases at V and 8 bases at J, with 23 bases between the two ends. Per the germline V gene, CDR1 is SGHNT and CDR2 is YYREEE (reference sequence). CDR3 in amino acids: CATRQPRDFLGYTF. The CDR3 region has the DNA TGTGCCACCAGACAGCCCCGGGACTTTTTGGGCTACACCTTC.

This clone was observed once. The V call is TRBV7-9, the J call TRBJ2-2; D call uncertain. Germline CDR1 SEHNR, CDR2 FQNEAQ (reference sequence). V was clipped by 2 bases and J by 5 bases, with 18 bases between them. This CDR3 is 17 amino acids long. CDR3 protein: CASSLSTPTPYTGELFF. The CDR3 DNA is TGTGCCAGCAGCTTAAGCACCCCTACCCCTTATACCGGGGAGCTGTTTTTT.

The gene calls are TRBV19 and TRBJ1-5, with 8 positions matching TRBD1. CDR3 length equals 16 residues. The V gene end was trimmed by 4 bases and the J gene end by 6 bases; junction bases not matched to a gene: 11. Germline CDR1 LNHDA, CDR2 SQIVND (reference sequence). The CDR3 here is CASSRFGQGLSQPQHF. The CDR3 region has the DNA TGTGCCAGTAGTAGGTTTGGACAGGGCCTTAGTCAGCCCCAGCATTTT. Full variable domain (outside the CDR3, taken from reference TRBV19 and TRBJ1-5): DGGITQSPKYLFRKEGQNVTLSCEQNLNHDAMYWYRQDPGQGLRLIYYSQIVNDFQKGDIAEGYSVSREKKESFPLTVTSAQKNPTAFYLCASSRFGQGLSQPQHFGDGTRLSIL.

The chain recombines TRBV7-6 with TRBJ1-2; no clear D. Germline lookup yields CDR1 SGHVS and CDR2 FNYEAQ. CDR3 length: 14 residues. V was shortened by 5 bases and J by 1 base, with 11 bases between the two germline ends. For the CDR3, the DNA is TGTGCCAGCAGCCCCGCGCCTTTTAACTATGGCTACACCTTC. The encoded protein is CASSPAPFNYGYTF.

CDR3: CASSPPAAGVDTQYF. CDR3 nucleotides: TGTGCCAGCAGCCCTCCCGCGGCAGGGGTAGATACGCAGTATTTT. V gene TRBV13 combines with J gene TRBJ2-3; the D gene is possibly TRBD1 (6 bases). The CDR3 runs to 15 residues. Germline V gene lookup returns CDR1 PRHDT and CDR2 FYEKMQ (reference sequence). V dropped 5 bases and J dropped 5 bases, with 17 bases sitting between them.

This chain links TRBV5-1 with TRBJ2-3; TRBD1 matches at 9 bases. This CDR3 is 16 amino acids long. Germline V lookup: CDR1 SGHRS, CDR2 YFSETQ. The V segment lost 5 bases and the J segment 5 bases; nucleotides outside the gene matches: 12. In nucleotides, the CDR3 is TGCGCCAGCAGACTCGCCCACAGGGGGCCGGGAGATACGCAGTATTTT. Translation gives CASRLAHRGPGDTQYF. Using reference TRBV5-1 and TRBJ2-3 for the parts outside the CDR3, the full variable domain is KAGVTQTPRYLIKTRGQQVTLSCSPISGHRSVSWYQQTPGQGLQFLFEYFSETQRNKGNFPGRFSGRQFSNSRSEMNVSTLELGDSALYLCASRLAHRGPGDTQYFGPGTRLTVL.

This chain connects TRBV13 to TRBJ2-1, with 10 positions matching TRBD2. J lost 4 bases, V lost 4 bases, and 10 bases had no gene match. The CDR3 spans 17 residues. Germline V lookup: CDR1 PRHDT, CDR2 FYEKMQ (reference sequence). The CDR3 here is CASSSPGLAERYNEQFF. The CDR3 nucleotides are TGTGCCAGCAGCTCACCTGGACTAGCGGAGAGATACAATGAGCAGTTCTTC.

This chain uses TRBV11-3 with TRBJ2-7; a weak D match, TRBD1 (5 bases). The germline V and J ends were trimmed by 2 bases and 6 bases, with 14 bases remaining between them. The V gene's germline CDR1 is SGHNT and CDR2 YENEEA. CDR3 size: 14 residues. CDR3: CASSLNGRVGEQYF. The DNA of the CDR3 is TGTGCCAGCAGCTTAAACGGCAGGGTCGGCGAGCAGTACTTC.

This clone occurred once. The V call is TRBV7-2, the J call TRBJ2-2; TRBD1 is a possible D gene (5 bases). V lost 6 bases to trimming and J lost 5 bases, with 16 bases between them. Germline CDR1 SGHTA, CDR2 FQGNSA. CDR3 size: 15 residues. The CDR3: CASSPQSRETGELFF. CDR3 DNA: TGTGCCAGCAGTCCCCAAAGCAGGGAAACCGGGGAGCTGTTTTTT. Full variable domain (outside the CDR3, taken from reference TRBV7-2 and TRBJ2-2): GAGVSQSPSNKVTEKGKDVELRCDPISGHTALYWYRQSLGQGLEFLIYFQGNSAPDKSGLPSDRFSAERTGGSVSTLTIQRTQQEDSAVYLCASSPQSRETGELFFGEGSRLTVL.

V is TRBV18 and J is TRBJ2-1, with 10 bases that match TRBD2. The CDR3 totals 15 residues. The germline gives CDR1 KGHSH, CDR2 LQKENI. V trimming: 0 bases; J trimming: 7 bases; junction bases outside the gene matches: 3. The CDR3 DNA sequence: TGTGCCAGCTCACCACCGTCTAGCGGGGGTAATGAGCAGTTCTTC. Amino acids: CASSPPSSGGNEQFF.

V and J are TRBV19 and TRBJ1-2; tentatively, D is TRBD1 (5 bases). The germline V and J ends were trimmed by 5 bases and 5 bases, with 9 bases remaining between them. Germline loops: CDR1 LNHDA, CDR2 SQIVND (reference sequence). The CDR3 is 12 amino acids. The CDR3 sequence is CASSPQGYGYTF. For the CDR3, the DNA is TGTGCCAGTAGTCCTCAGGGTTATGGCTACACCTTC. The full variable domain, its missing parts supplied by reference TRBV19 and TRBJ1-2, is DGGITQSPKYLFRKEGQNVTLSCEQNLNHDAMYWYRQDPGQGLRLIYYSQIVNDFQKGDIAEGYSVSREKKESFPLTVTSAQKNPTAFYLCASSPQGYGYTFGSGTRLTVV.

V gene TRBV15 combines with J gene TRBJ2-4; 11 positions match TRBD2. From germline, CDR1 is LNHNV and CDR2 YYDKDF (reference sequence). The length of the CDR3 is 17 residues. The ends lost 3 bases at V and 7 bases at J; junction bases unmatched: 11. The CDR3 DNA follows: TGTGCCACCAGCAGGACCCCAACTAGCGGGGGAGGGAACATTCAGTACTTC. Translating gives CATSRTPTSGGGNIQYF. Full variable domain (missing parts from reference TRBV15 and TRBJ2-4): DAMVIQNPRYQVTQFGKPVTLSCSQTLNHNVMYWYQQKSSQAPKLLFHYYDKDFNNEADTPDNFQSRRPNTSFCFLDIRSPGLGDTAMYLCATSRTPTSGGGNIQYFGAGTRLSVL.

The chain joins TRBV11-3 to TRBJ2-7, with 8 nucleotides matching TRBD1. The J segment lost 3 bases and the V segment lost 5 bases, leaving 6 bases of the junction unmatched. The germline V gene has CDR1 SGHNT and CDR2 YENEEA. The CDR3 covers 14 residues. This CDR3 reads CASSRRTGNYEQYF. The CDR3 region has the DNA TGTGCCAGCAGCCGAAGGACAGGGAACTACGAGCAGTACTTC. Supplemented by reference TRBV11-3 and TRBJ2-7, the full variable domain reads EAGVVQSPRYKIIEKKQPVAFWCNPISGHNTLYWYLQNLGQGPELLIRYENEEAVDDSQLPKDRFSAERLKGVDSTLKIQPAELGDSAVYLCASSRRTGNYEQYFGPGTRLTVT.

V is TRBV7-9 and J is TRBJ2-5, with a tentative D call TRBD1 (7 bases). The germline V gene has CDR1 SEHNR and CDR2 FQNEAQ (reference sequence). Trimming stripped 2 bases from V and 5 bases from J, with 15 bases between. This CDR3 contains 15 residues. The CDR3 DNA sequence: TGTGCCAGCAGCTTACAGGGGGGCTGGGGGGAGACCCAGTACTTC. Translating it yields CASSLQGGWGETQYF.

The V gene is TRBV10-3, the J gene TRBJ1-1; TRBD1 matches at 8 bases. In germline, CDR1 is ENHRY, CDR2 SYGVKD. The CDR3 consists of 16 residues. With 7 bases clipped from V and 0 bases from J, the junction kept 10 bases outside the gene matches. The CDR3 DNA reads as TGTGCCATCACACGGGACAGGCCCATGATGAACACTGAAGCTTTCTTT. Amino acid sequence: CAITRDRPMMNTEAFF.

The chain joins TRBV10-2 to TRBJ2-5, with 9 bases aligning to TRBD1. Germline lookup yields CDR1 WSHSY and CDR2 SAAADI. Trimming at V came to 4 bases and at J to 5 bases, leaving 5 bases not matched to a gene. The CDR3 runs to 14 residues. The CDR3 protein is CASSVQGAEETQYF. Written as DNA, the CDR3 is TGCGCCAGCAGTGTACAGGGGGCTGAGGAGACCCAGTACTTC.

The chain couples TRBV30 to TRBJ2-6, with D uncertain. The CDR3 runs 15 residues. V was cut by 3 bases and J by 0 bases, with 9 bases left in between. CDR1 is GTSNPN and CDR2 is SVGIG in the germline V gene (reference sequence). The CDR3 coding sequence is TGTGCCTGGAGCACTACTCGCTCTGGGGCCAACGTCCTGACTTTC. As protein: CAWSTTRSGANVLTF.

The chain links TRBV7-2 to TRBJ2-1, with D perhaps matching TRBD1 (5 bases). Trimming pared 4 bases from V and 7 bases from J, leaving 17 bases between. Germline lookup yields CDR1 SGHTA and CDR2 FQGNSA. The CDR3 covers 15 residues. CDR3 loop: CASSSKGFRGNEQFF. The CDR3 bases are TGTGCCAGCAGCTCAAAAGGGTTTAGGGGTAATGAGCAGTTCTTC.

The V gene is TRBV11-2, the J gene TRBJ2-7; the D gene is possibly TRBD2 (5 bases). CDR1 and CDR2 (germline): SGHAT, FQNNGV. Trimming left V 3 bases short and J 7 bases short, with 13 bases between. The CDR3 loop spans 13 amino acids. The CDR3 region is CASSLGFPGEQYF. DNA for the CDR3: TGTGCCAGCAGCTTGGGGTTCCCGGGGGAGCAGTACTTC.

This sequence joins TRBV27 and TRBJ1-4, with D possibly TRBD1 on 6 matching bases. CDR3 size: 16 residues. V was cut by 4 bases and J by 7 bases, with 19 bases left in between. Germline CDR1 reads MNHEY; CDR2 reads SMNVEV (reference sequence). As DNA, the CDR3 is TGTGCCAGCAGTTCCTCCTGGGGGCGGAGGTTTGAAAAACTGTTTTTT. Protein: CASSSSWGRRFEKLFF.

This chain's CDR3 is CASSGDGGDTEAFF. DNA for the CDR3: TGTGCCAGCAGTGGCGACGGGGGGGACACTGAAGCTTTCTTT. The chain has TRBV25-1 and TRBJ1-1; D might be TRBD1 (5 bases). CDR1 is MGHDK and CDR2 is SYGVNS in the germline V gene. Trimming pared 4 bases from V and 3 bases from J, leaving 12 bases between. The CDR3 has 14 residues.

J is TRBJ2-4 and V is TRBV5-6; TRBD1 aligns across 7 bases. The CDR3 has 17 amino acids. The germline V gene has CDR1 SGHDT and CDR2 YYEEEE. V lost 0 bases, J lost 1 base, and 7 bases stayed unmatched. CDR3 bases: TGTGCCAGCAGCTTGGCAGCCCTGACAGGGGCCAAAAACATTCAGTACTTC. Its protein is CASSLAALTGAKNIQYF.

The genes are TRBV7-9 and TRBJ1-1; D not certain. Germline V gives CDR1 SEHNR, CDR2 FQNEAQ (reference sequence). Trimming cost V 5 bases and J 4 bases, with 11 bases left between them. The CDR3 is 13 amino acids. The CDR3 loop reads CASSPVISTEAFF. CDR3 coding DNA: TGTGCCAGCAGCCCCGTCATTAGCACTGAAGCTTTCTTT.

This rearrangement joins TRBV6-1 to TRBJ1-4; no firm D call. V lost 5 bases to trimming and J lost 11 bases, with 12 bases between them. Per the germline V gene, CDR1 is MNHNS and CDR2 is SASEGT. There are 12 residues in the CDR3. The CDR3 protein is CASSPGGYKLFF. DNA for the CDR3: TGTGCCAGCAGTCCTGGAGGGTACAAACTGTTTTTT.

The chain recombines TRBV29-1 with TRBJ2-5; TRBD2 agrees at 9 bases. Germline V gene data show CDR1 as SQVTM and CDR2 as ANQGSEA. This CDR3 is built from 13 residues. The trim removed 7 bases at V and 2 bases at J, leaving 5 bases unmatched. The CDR3 DNA follows: TGCAGCGAACTGGCGGGAGGGCAAGAGACCCAGTACTTC. Protein sequence: CSELAGGQETQYF.

This clone was observed a single time. V gene TRBV5-1 combines with J gene TRBJ1-2; 7 bases line up with TRBD1. Per germline, CDR1 SGHRS and CDR2 YFSETQ. The CDR3 spans 12 residues. The junction had 0 bases not matched to a gene; V was cut back by 3 bases and J by 4 bases. CDR3: CASSWDSYGYTF. In nucleotides, the CDR3 is TGCGCCAGCAGCTGGGACAGCTATGGCTACACCTTC. Filled out from reference TRBV5-1 and TRBJ1-2, the complete variable domain reads KAGVTQTPRYLIKTRGQQVTLSCSPISGHRSVSWYQQTPGQGLQFLFEYFSETQRNKGNFPGRFSGRQFSNSRSEMNVSTLELGDSALYLCASSWDSYGYTFGSGTRLTVV.

The genes are TRBV28 and TRBJ1-4; D not resolved. Germline-derived CDR1 and CDR2 are MDHEN and SYDVKM. CDR3 length: 17 residues. Trimming removed 5 bases at V and 8 bases at J, with 24 bases between. For the CDR3, the DNA is TGTGCCAGCAGTGCCTCAATTAAGGACTGGTCGGGGGAAAAACTGTTTTTT. As protein: CASSASIKDWSGEKLFF.

The gene calls are TRBV28 and TRBJ1-6; the match to TRBD1 covers 9 bases. CDR3 size: 14 residues. Germline V gene data show CDR1 as MDHEN and CDR2 as SYDVKM. With V trimmed by 6 bases and J by 10 bases, 7 bases remained unmatched. The CDR3 loop is CASSHGQGNSPLHF. For the CDR3, the DNA is TGTGCCAGCAGCCACGGACAGGGGAACTCACCCCTCCACTTT.

This sequence joins TRBV4-1 and TRBJ1-6; unclear D gene. The V gene lost 1 base and the J gene lost 0 bases, with 7 bases spanning the gap. CDR3 size: 16 residues. CDR1 is MGHRA and CDR2 is YSYEKL in the germline V gene. The CDR3 protein is CASSQAPISYNSPLHF. The CDR3 bases are TGCGCCAGCAGCCAAGCCCCAATCTCCTATAATTCACCCCTCCACTTT.

The genes are TRBV28 and TRBJ1-2; TRBD1 agrees at 7 bases. Trimming cost V 8 bases and J 8 bases; bases outside gene matches: 8. This CDR3 is 12 amino acids long. Germline values: CDR1 MDHEN, CDR2 SYDVKM. The CDR3 sequence is CASSPGQRGYTF. CDR3 DNA: TGTGCCAGCTCGCCGGGACAGAGGGGCTACACCTTC.

J is TRBJ2-4 and V is TRBV30, with D possibly TRBD2 on 5 matching bases. The germline gives CDR1 GTSNPN, CDR2 SVGIG (reference sequence). V was clipped by 0 bases and J by 5 bases, with 14 bases between them. This CDR3 contains 15 residues. CDR3 DNA sequence: TGTGCCTGGAGTGTACATCGTGAGAGGGAAAACATTCAGTACTTC. It codes for CAWSVHRERENIQYF.